This T cell receptor (beta chain) was identified in a study of blood T cell repertoires in COVID-19. Study context: Sources were T cells, B-cell-depleted T cells, or PBMCs; the material itself was cDNA or gDNA.

How the authors handled the data: Amplifying reference gene primers gave estimates of nucleated cell counts. TCRdb keeps only in-frame clones here, not all; method: immunoSEQ multiplex PCR. V, J and clone size are those of that table, while D and trimming were read from the DNA. The sample holds tens of thousands of clones, roughly nine tenths seen once. Trimming left V 0 bases short and J 6 bases short, with 5 bases between. Germline lookup yields CDR1 MNHEY and CDR2 SVGAGI. The CDR3 is made up of 12 amino acids. V and J are TRBV6-5 and TRBJ1-1, with unresolved D. This TCR derives from a man aged 50 or older in a cohort sampled during active COVID-19. Sequenced material: peripheral blood. CDR3 in DNA: TGTGCCAGCAGTTACTCCGGGGCTGAAGCTTTCTTT. Protein sequence: CASSYSGAEAFF.